These T cell receptor beta chains were read from a single sample in a study of CD8 T cells in ankylosing spondylitis. TCRdb processed the 5' RACE reads anew with MiXCR; each CDR3 protein has one entry. The sample records roughly 350,000 distinct CDR3 sequences, roughly 8% being singletons. Sequencing was carried out using blood, either unsorted or a sorted T cell fraction (not recorded which). The receptors were sampled from a male donor with ankylosing spondylitis. Each CDR3 is given with its conserved first and last residue. The D gene is left open where the match is weak. Only part of the rows carry a size: once, few, many, or a class if the clone is expanded.

many,TRBV7-9,TRBJ2-7,TRBD2,CASSSSGGSRYEQYF,TGTGCCAGCAGTTCCAGCGGGGGGAGCCGCTACGAGCAGTACTTC
many,TRBV12-3/TRBV12-4,TRBJ2-3,NA,CASSRGQSTDTQYF,TGTGCCAGCAGTCGGGGACAAAGCACAGATACGCAGTATTTT
few,TRBV9,TRBJ1-2,NA,CASSPNSGSAYGYTF,TGTGCCAGCAGCCCAAATTCCGGGTCCGCTTATGGCTACACCTTC
many,TRBV6-1,TRBJ1-2,TRBD1,CASSRDRNYGYTF,TGTGCCAGCAGTCGGGACAGGAACTATGGCTACACCTTC
few,TRBV5-1,TRBJ2-7,TRBD2,CASSLAASGSTYEQYF,TGCGCCAGCAGCTTGGCGGCTAGCGGGAGTACGTACGAGCAGTACTTC
NA,TRBV5-1,TRBJ2-5,NA,CASSLAMQGRETQYF,TGCGCCAGCAGCTTGGCCATGCAGGGGAGGGAGACCCAGTACTTC
few,TRBV5-1,TRBJ2-1,NA,CASSLEAGGSSYNEQFF,TGCGCCAGCAGCTTGGAAGCAGGGGGGAGCTCCTACAATGAGCAGTTCTTC
many,TRBV27,TRBJ2-7,TRBD2,CASSFREALYEQYF,TGTGCCAGCAGTTTTCGGGAGGCCCTGTACGAGCAGTACTTC
few,TRBV19,TRBJ2-1,NA,CATLGSGVNEQFF,TGTGCCACCCTTGGCTCAGGCGTTAATGAGCAGTTCTTC
many,TRBV2,TRBJ2-7,NA,CASSTDASGAIKQYF,TGTGCCAGCAGTACGGACGCATCCGGGGCCATCAAGCAGTACTTC
few,TRBV5-5,TRBJ2-5,NA,CASSLVFGTQETQYF,TGTGCCAGCAGCTTGGTTTTCGGGACCCAAGAGACCCAGTACTTC
few,TRBV7-2,TRBJ1-3,TRBD1,CASQGTASGNTIYF,TGTGCCAGCCAAGGGACAGCCTCTGGAAACACCATATATTTT